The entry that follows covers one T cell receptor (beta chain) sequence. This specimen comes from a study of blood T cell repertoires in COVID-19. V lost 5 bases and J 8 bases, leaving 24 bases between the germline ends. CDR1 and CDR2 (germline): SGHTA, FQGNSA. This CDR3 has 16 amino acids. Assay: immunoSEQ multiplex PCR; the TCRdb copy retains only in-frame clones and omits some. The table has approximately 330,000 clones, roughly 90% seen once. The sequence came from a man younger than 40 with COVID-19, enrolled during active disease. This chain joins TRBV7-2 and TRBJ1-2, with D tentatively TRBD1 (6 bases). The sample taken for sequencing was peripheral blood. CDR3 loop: CASSPYGGGEEGGYTF. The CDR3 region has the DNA TGTGCCAGCAGCCCCTATGGAGGGGGGGAGGAGGGAGGCTACACCTTC.